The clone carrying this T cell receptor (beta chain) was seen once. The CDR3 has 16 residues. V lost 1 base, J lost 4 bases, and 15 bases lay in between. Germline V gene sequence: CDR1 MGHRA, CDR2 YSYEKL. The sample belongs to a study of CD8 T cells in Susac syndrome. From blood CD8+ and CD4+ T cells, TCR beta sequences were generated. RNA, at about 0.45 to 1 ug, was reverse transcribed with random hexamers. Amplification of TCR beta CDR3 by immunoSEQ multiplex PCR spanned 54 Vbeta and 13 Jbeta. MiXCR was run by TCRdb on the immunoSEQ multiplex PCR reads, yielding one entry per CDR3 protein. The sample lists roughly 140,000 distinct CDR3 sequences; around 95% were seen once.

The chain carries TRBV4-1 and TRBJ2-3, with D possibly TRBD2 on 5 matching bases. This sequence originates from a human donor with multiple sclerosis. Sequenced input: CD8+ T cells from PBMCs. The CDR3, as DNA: TGCGCCAGCAGCCAAGCGGAGGCTAGCAGGTCAGATACGCAGTATTTT. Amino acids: CASSQAEASRSDTQYF.